Listed here are 3 T cell receptor beta chains from one sample, sequenced in a study of PD-1 blockade in mismatch repair-deficient tumors. Profiled with immunoSEQ multiplex PCR; TCRdb holds only in-frame clones, not every one. The sample lists 40,000 to 65,000 clones, approximately 81% occurring once. This material consisted of peripheral blood, taken less than 21 weeks after starting pembrolizumab. The receptors come from an adult with mismatch repair-deficient cancer.

The chain couples TRBV7-2 to TRBJ2-1; 8 bases fit TRBD1. Looked up from germline, CDR1 is SGHTA and CDR2 is FQGNSA. Trimming cost V 2 bases and J 8 bases; bases outside gene matches: 8. The CDR3 consists of 15 residues. CDR3 coding DNA: TGTGCCAGCAGCTTAAAACAGGGGGTTTTCGATGAGCAGTTCTTC. Protein product: CASSLKQGVFDEQFF.

The rearrangement joins TRBV6-5 to TRBJ2-3, with a weak D call TRBD1 (5 bases). CDR1 and CDR2 (germline): MNHEY, SVGAGI. The germline V and J ends were trimmed by 6 bases and 5 bases, with 18 bases remaining between them. This CDR3 has 15 amino acids. The CDR3 reads CASSHGASKGDTQYF. The CDR3 DNA reads as TGTGCCAGCAGCCATGGGGCATCCAAAGGAGATACGCAGTATTTT.

The chain combines TRBV6-6 with TRBJ2-3; 9 nucleotides line up with TRBD1. The CDR3 spans 15 residues. Germline lookup yields CDR1 MNHNY and CDR2 SVGAGI (reference sequence). Losses at the gene ends were 6 bases for V and 3 bases for J; bases not matched to a gene: 7. This CDR3 reads CASSQDRGRTDTQYF. CDR3 in DNA: TGTGCCAGCAGCCAGGACAGGGGAAGGACAGATACGCAGTATTTT.